Listed below are T cell receptor beta chains from one sample, sequenced in a study of identical twins. From the 5' RACE reads, TCRdb called clonotypes with MiXCR, one entry per CDR3 protein. This table holds over 500,000 distinct CDR3 sequences, less than 25% found once. This sample was shared with a second study, whose subject was T cells expressing NK-cell markers.

The sequencing input was CD4+ T cells sorted from blood. Source of these receptors: a woman younger than 30 in good health. The CDR3 runs from the conserved cysteine through the conserved F or W.

v_call: TRBV12-3/TRBV12-4; j_call: TRBJ1-5; cdr3_aa: CASSLAHGQPQHF
v_call: TRBV12-3/TRBV12-4; j_call: TRBJ1-1; cdr3_aa: CASSSTGTEAFF
v_call: TRBV5-1; j_call: TRBJ1-1; cdr3_aa: CASSLFGGKSTEAFF
v_call: TRBV5-6; j_call: TRBJ2-3; cdr3_aa: CASSSTDRGLSDTQYF
v_call: TRBV18; j_call: TRBJ1-1; cdr3_aa: CASSPMRTDLNTEAFF
v_call: TRBV7-2; j_call: TRBJ2-1; cdr3_aa: CASSLVPGQYGHEQFF
v_call: TRBV20-1; j_call: TRBJ2-7; cdr3_aa: CSAPDGSNIEQYF
v_call: TRBV6-1; j_call: TRBJ1-2; cdr3_aa: CASRKFPSTGALGYGYTF
v_call: TRBV20-1; j_call: TRBJ2-1; cdr3_aa: CSARPSYNEQFF
v_call: TRBV7-2; j_call: TRBJ2-5; cdr3_aa: CASSPRFQETQYF
v_call: TRBV20-1; j_call: TRBJ2-7; cdr3_aa: CSARGSTVYEQYF
v_call: TRBV20-1; j_call: TRBJ2-1; cdr3_aa: CSALDRGRVQFF
v_call: TRBV5-1; j_call: TRBJ2-5; cdr3_aa: CASSLAGTRQGGQYF
v_call: TRBV2; j_call: TRBJ1-1; cdr3_aa: CASTYGENTEAFF
v_call: TRBV29-1; j_call: TRBJ2-1; cdr3_aa: CSMKESSYNEQFF
v_call: TRBV5-1; j_call: TRBJ1-1; cdr3_aa: CASEKGDMSTEAFF
v_call: TRBV29-1; j_call: TRBJ2-7; cdr3_aa: CSVEKGYEQYF
v_call: TRBV12-3/TRBV12-4; j_call: TRBJ1-3; cdr3_aa: CASSPESGNTIYF
v_call: TRBV2; j_call: TRBJ1-2; cdr3_aa: CASSEVPGGYTF
v_call: TRBV12-3/TRBV12-4; j_call: TRBJ2-7; cdr3_aa: CASSGGVGGEQYF
v_call: TRBV12-3/TRBV12-4; j_call: TRBJ1-6; cdr3_aa: CASSLAVFTLHF
v_call: TRBV5-4; j_call: TRBJ2-5; cdr3_aa: CASSLALAGPGETQYF
v_call: TRBV7-9; j_call: TRBJ1-1; cdr3_aa: CASSLQRSRTEAFF
v_call: TRBV10-3; j_call: TRBJ2-4; cdr3_aa: CAPLNIQYF
v_call: TRBV15; j_call: TRBJ2-7; cdr3_aa: CATSRGGASGTAYEQYF
v_call: TRBV5-1; j_call: TRBJ2-5; cdr3_aa: CASSLAGSSETQYF
v_call: TRBV6-5; j_call: TRBJ1-2; cdr3_aa: CASRRTSGQGWAGYTF
v_call: TRBV11-1; j_call: TRBJ2-3; cdr3_aa: CASSSTRIYGGGEDTQYF